This entry lists 6 T cell receptor beta chains sequenced from one sample in a study of OX40 agonist ivuxolimab in advanced cancers. Sequencing used immunoSEQ multiplex PCR; TCRdb keeps in-frame clones, though not all of them. The table includes tens of thousands of clones, roughly 79% detected once. Specimen: CD4+ or CD8+ T cells sorted from blood, collected in a trial of the OX40 agonist ivuxolimab. Every receptor here comes from an adult with an advanced solid tumor such as melanoma, head and neck, liver or kidney cancer.

CDR3 nucleotides: TGCGCCAGCAGCCAAGATCGGGGCAGCCTAAATGAGCCCCAGCATTTT. This encodes CASSQDRGSLNEPQHF. The rearrangement uses TRBV4-3 and TRBJ1-5, with a possible D match to TRBD1 (5 bases). CDR1 is LGHNA and CDR2 is YSLEER in the germline V gene. This CDR3 comprises 16 residues. V lost 0 bases to trimming and J lost 8 bases, with 17 bases between them.

The chain carries TRBV7-8 and TRBJ2-3; perhaps TRBD1 as D (6 bases). Trimming took 5 bases from V and 4 from J, leaving 19 bases between them. Per the germline V gene, CDR1 is SGHVS and CDR2 is FQNEAQ. The CDR3 extends over 16 amino acids. Here the CDR3 reads CASSLNTGTIPDTQYF. Written as DNA, the CDR3 is TGTGCCAGCAGCCTTAATACCGGGACAATCCCAGATACGCAGTATTTT.

The chain couples TRBV19 to TRBJ2-3; 7 bases are a match to TRBD2. The V and J ends lost 8 bases and 2 bases, in that order; junction bases with no gene match: 7. Germline assignment: CDR1 LNHDA and CDR2 SQIVND (reference sequence). This CDR3 contains 14 residues. The DNA for the CDR3 is TGTGCCAGTGGGGAGGGACCGTTCACAGATACGCAGTATTTT. It yields the protein CASGEGPFTDTQYF.

The V gene is TRBV28, the J gene TRBJ2-5, with 11 bases matching TRBD2. Unmatched junction bases numbered 12, after V lost 7 bases and J lost 5 bases. Germline V gene sequence: CDR1 MDHEN, CDR2 SYDVKM. The length of the CDR3 is 16 residues. The CDR3, as DNA: TGTGCCAGCACCGTCCTGCTAGCGGGGGGAATGGAGACCCAGTACTTC. Protein product: CASTVLLAGGMETQYF.

V is TRBV18 and J is TRBJ1-4, with D possibly TRBD1 on 5 matching bases. The CDR3 extends over 14 amino acids. CDR1 is KGHSH, CDR2 LQKENI, per germline. Deletions cut 3 bases from V and 6 bases from J, with 11 bases between. The CDR3 region has the DNA TGTGCCAGCTCACCGACAGAGGGAGATGAAAAACTGTTTTTT. This codes for CASSPTEGDEKLFF. Using reference TRBV18 and TRBJ1-4 for the parts outside the CDR3, the full variable domain is NAGVMQNPRHLVRRRGQEARLRCSPMKGHSHVYWYRQLPEEGLKFMVYLQKENIIDESGMPKERFSAEFPKEGPSILRIQQVVRGDSAAYFCASSPTEGDEKLFFGSGTQLSVL.

The chain joins TRBV19 to TRBJ1-5, with 7 bases matching TRBD1. This CDR3 spans 13 amino acids. Germline values: CDR1 LNHDA, CDR2 SQIVND (reference sequence). After removal of 5 bases from V and 5 bases from J, the junction contained 3 bases not matched to a gene. CDR3 nucleotides: TGTGCCAGTAGTGAACAGGGGTATCAGCCCCAGCATTTT. Residues: CASSEQGYQPQHF.